The subject of this entry is one T cell receptor beta chain. This clone occurred a few times. Its recognized antigen is unknown. No much larger clone exists at a distance of one base, and base qualities are not known. What this sample's treatment or condition label stands for: about 20 received Ad26.COV2.S at low or high dose, single or two shots; about 5 received placebo; per-sample allocation not given. Repertoires of vaccine and placebo recipients were sequenced from samples taken on day 63 after the first injection. Between 29 July and 7 August 2020, Cohort 1b enrolled approximately 26 adults aged 18-55 years at one site in Boston, USA. As a vaccine, Ad26.COV2.S was a replication-incompetent adenovirus type 26 vector that expressed a prefusion-stabilized SARS-CoV-2 spike protein derived from the original Wuhan strain. TCRbeta CDR3 regions were sequenced with the immunoSEQ Assay. After extraction, genomic DNA underwent amplification by bias-controlled multiplex PCR, followed by high-throughput sequencing. The original methods were these. To quantify the absolute abundance of every unique TCRbeta CDR3 region, sequences were collapsed and filtered. T cell fraction was estimated by normalizing TCRbeta template counts to usable DNA, with usable DNA measured through amplification of reference genes found in all nucleated cells. Repertoire TCRs were annotated as SARS-CoV-2-specific when V gene, CDR3 amino acid sequence and J gene were exactly matched to a known reactive TCR set. MIRA supplied the reference SARS-CoV-2 TCR set, which was filtered for enrichment in COVID-19-positive ImmuneCODE repertoires so that public or cross-reactive TCRs were removed. Drawing on the MIRA antigens, annotated TCRs were analysed further at the level of specific ORF or position within ORF. Breadth was defined as annotated unique rearrangements over total unique productive rearrangements; depth was the summed frequency of those rearrangements. Two-sided Wilcoxon rank-sum tests were used to compare TCR breadth between groups. The immuneACCESS repertoire file appears here via TCRdb, limited to in-frame rearrangements. These files lack a portion of the clones; in checked studies, under half of the deficit traces to unresolved V genes, and the cause of the others is not known. Clone size and the V and J calls come from that table; the DNA yielded D and trimming. For this sample there are fewer than 400,000 clones; 75% to 90% appear just once. The ten largest clonotypes hold under 3.5% of the sample.

This specimen comes from a study of Ad26.COV2.S vaccination and SARS-CoV-2 variants (dated by TCRdb to about 2021). With respect to the entire study: Donors in the vaccine arm were drawn from COV1001, a phase I-IIa trial of Ad26.COV2.S in healthy adults that was multicentre, randomized, double-blind and placebo-controlled. A total of around 32 samples were included in the TCR-sequenced set, comprising around 19 Ad26.COV2.S vaccine recipients, 5 placebo recipients and 8 SARS-CoV-2 convalescent individuals. Ad26.COV2.S was given intramuscularly at 5x10^10 or 1x10^11 viral particles, as a single shot or as two shots 56 days apart. Sequencing of the TCRbeta repertoire served to evaluate the specificity and breadth of SARS-CoV-2-reactive T cell receptors following Ad26.COV2.S vaccination. Participants in the trial were split at random into five groups of five each, receiving low-dose or high-dose Ad26.COV2.S once or twice, or else placebo on both occasions. Blinding of investigators to trial group allocation was maintained during experiments and outcome assessment.

Per the germline V gene (reference sequence), SEHNR is the CDR1 and FQNEAQ is the CDR2. The CDR3 runs 15 amino acids, cysteine and phenylalanine included. CDR3 DNA is the only sequence kept; it has 45 bases, read in frame from the first base. Trimming at the junction amounts to 5 bases on V and 0 bases on J, and the germline ends lie 13 bases apart. Broad study findings and their caveats: Non-spike TCR breadth was comparable between vaccine and placebo recipients, consistent with the vaccine containing only spike. The authors noted that total T cell responses may have been underestimated by the TCR breadth and depth analyses. The study was not powered to compare responses between vaccine doses or regimens. Substantial breadth of spike-specific CD8+ and CD4+ T cell responses was reported after vaccination. Higher spike-specific TCR breadth was observed in Ad26.COV2.S recipients than in placebo recipients (P = 0.0014).

The TCR sequence derives from a person aged 18-60 years who received the Ad26.COV2.S COVID-19 vaccine or a placebo. The sequences come from peripheral blood, collected in a trial of Ad26.COV2.S vaccine versus placebo. This receptor chain uses TRBV7-9 and TRBJ1-2; TRBD1 could be the D gene, as 5 bases match. The DNA is as follows: TGTGCCAGCAGCCCAGGTCCGGGGGCTAACTATGGCTACACCTTC. Translated, this is CASSPGPGANYGYTF.